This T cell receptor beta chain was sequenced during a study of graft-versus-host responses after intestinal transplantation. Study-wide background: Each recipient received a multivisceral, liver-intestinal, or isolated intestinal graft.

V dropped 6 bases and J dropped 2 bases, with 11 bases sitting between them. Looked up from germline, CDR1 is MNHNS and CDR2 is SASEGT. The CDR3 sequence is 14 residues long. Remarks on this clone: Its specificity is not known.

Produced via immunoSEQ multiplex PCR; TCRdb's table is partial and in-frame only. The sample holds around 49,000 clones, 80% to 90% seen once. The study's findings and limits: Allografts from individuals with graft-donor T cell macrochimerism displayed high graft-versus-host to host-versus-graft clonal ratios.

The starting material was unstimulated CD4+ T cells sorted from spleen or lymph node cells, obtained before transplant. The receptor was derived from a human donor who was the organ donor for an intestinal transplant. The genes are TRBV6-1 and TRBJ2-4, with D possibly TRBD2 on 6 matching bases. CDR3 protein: CASRGGLSKNIQYF. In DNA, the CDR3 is TGTGCCAGCAGGGGGGGACTCTCCAAAAACATTCAGTACTTC.